The clone carrying this T cell receptor (beta chain) has only one observation. No antigen is known for it. CDR1 is MNHEY and CDR2 is SVGAGI in the germline V gene. This CDR3 spans 15 amino acids. Trimming cost V 2 bases and J 2 bases; bases outside gene matches: 4. In the PCR, 60 Vbeta and 13 Jbeta primers were used. TCRdb keeps only in-frame clones here, not all; method: immunoSEQ multiplex PCR. The table includes over 150,000 clones, about four fifths detected once. The entry originates in a study of cytomegalovirus exposure and HLA in healthy donors. Study-level background: Ancestry clustering placed 70% to 85% of several hundred genotyped donors in the Caucasian-associated cluster. Study results and caveats: Later analysis indicated greater clonal expansion among HLA-associated TCR beta chains than among equally common other chains. The listing of 150 to 200 TCR beta chains classed them as cytomegalovirus-associated. In an earlier analysis, about 87% or about 30%: the productive usage of most TCR beta V segments.

The specimen was PBMCs. This receptor was obtained from a man between 25 and 39 years old in good health and CMV-seronegative. The V call is TRBV6-5, the J call TRBJ2-7; 9 bases map to TRBD1. The CDR3 loop is CASSYGQGITYEQYF. CDR3 bases: TGTGCCAGCAGTTACGGACAGGGGATCACCTACGAGCAGTACTTC.